Presented here are 14 T cell receptor beta chains from one specimen sequenced in a study of response to subunit inactivated influenza vaccine. TCRdb ran MiXCR on the RT-PCR reads and lists one entry per CDR3 protein. This table has about 540,000 distinct CDR3 sequences, 12% to 15% appearing once. The input for sequencing was PBMCs from blood, taken less than 13 days after vaccination. These receptor sequences come from a man aged 45-65 years who received an inactivated influenza vaccine.

This clonotype has a handful of counts. This chain joins TRBV15 and TRBJ2-5; 8 positions agree with TRBD1. Germline CDR1 and CDR2: LNHNV and YYDKDF (reference sequence). V trimming: 3 bases; J trimming: 1 base; junction bases outside the gene matches: 4. The CDR3 loop spans 15 amino acids. This CDR3 is CATSSYGQGQETQYF. CDR3 sequence (DNA): TGTGCCACCAGCAGCTACGGACAGGGCCAAGAGACCCAGTACTTC.

This clonotype was detected a few times. The chain employs TRBV7-2 and TRBJ2-5; D is possibly TRBD1 (5 bases). The CDR3 has 14 amino acids. CDR1 and CDR2 from the germline V gene are SGHTA and FQGNSA. V lost 1 base to trimming and J lost 7 bases, with 13 bases between them. The CDR3, as DNA: TGTGCCAGCAGCTTAGACTATCAGGGTTGGACCCAGTACTTC. Its protein product is CASSLDYQGWTQYF. The variable domain in full, completed from reference TRBV7-2 and TRBJ2-5, reads GAGVSQSPSNKVTEKGKDVELRCDPISGHTALYWYRQSLGQGLEFLIYFQGNSAPDKSGLPSDRFSAERTGGSVSTLTIQRTQQEDSAVYLCASSLDYQGWTQYFGPGTRLLVL.

The genes are TRBV29-1 and TRBJ2-3; 7 bases are shared with TRBD1. The V gene's germline CDR1 is SQVTM and CDR2 ANQGSEA. The CDR3 consists of 13 residues. In nucleotides, the CDR3 is TGCAGTTTCCGGGACAGCAACACAGATACGCAGTATTTT. It yields the protein CSFRDSNTDTQYF.

V gene TRBV6-1 combines with J gene TRBJ2-1, with D perhaps matching TRBD2 (5 bases). The CDR3 runs 14 residues. V was cut by 8 bases and J by 3 bases, with 14 bases left in between. Germline values: CDR1 MNHNS, CDR2 SASEGT. CDR3 amino acids: CASGRGSSYNEQFF. CDR3 sequence (DNA): TGTGCCAGCGGCAGAGGGAGCAGCTACAATGAGCAGTTCTTC.

This clonotype turned up a few times. The V and J genes are TRBV11-2 and TRBJ2-1; tentative D call: TRBD2 (6 bases). CDR3 length equals 18 residues. Germline V gene sequence: CDR1 SGHAT, CDR2 FQNNGV. V lost 5 bases and J 1 base, leaving 21 bases between the germline ends. CDR3 loop: CASSPLGDLLPSYNEQFF. The DNA for the CDR3 is TGTGCCAGCAGCCCCCTAGGGGACTTACTCCCATCCTACAATGAGCAGTTCTTC.

This sequence joins TRBV18 and TRBJ2-7; D is perhaps TRBD2 (5 bases). Deletions cut 0 bases from V and 2 bases from J, with 17 bases between. The CDR3 sequence is 17 residues long. Germline CDR1 reads KGHSH; CDR2 reads LQKENI. The CDR3 here is CASSPPAGLTATYEQYF. DNA of the CDR3: TGTGCCAGCTCACCACCCGCGGGCCTGACTGCGACCTACGAGCAGTACTTC.

CDR3 bases: TGTGCCAGCAGTTGGGGATGGGTCGGAAGCACCGGGGAGCTGTTTTTT. As protein: CASSWGWVGSTGELFF. This chain uses TRBV27 with TRBJ2-2; D ambiguous. The CDR3 consists of 16 residues. The V gene's germline CDR1 is MNHEY and CDR2 SMNVEV (reference sequence). Trimming took off 4 bases at V and 4 bases at J, with 16 bases between the two ends.

The J gene is TRBJ2-7, the V gene TRBV7-2; D gene ambiguous. CDR3 length: 14 residues. V lost 1 base, J lost 2 bases, and 9 bases lay in between. CDR1 SGHTA and CDR2 FQGNSA come from the germline V gene. The CDR3 loop reads CASSLDIDTYEQYF. The CDR3 coding sequence is TGTGCCAGCAGCTTAGATATTGATACCTACGAGCAGTACTTC.

This CDR3 reads CASSYPAWENNQPQHF. DNA of the CDR3: TGTGCCAGCAGCTACCCCGCGTGGGAAAACAATCAGCCCCAGCATTTT. J is TRBJ1-5 and V is TRBV28; unclear D gene. This CDR3 has 16 amino acids. The V and J ends lost 6 bases and 3 bases respectively, with 18 bases between them. Germline V lookup: CDR1 MDHEN, CDR2 SYDVKM.

The rearrangement joins TRBV28 to TRBJ2-1; D uncertain. The CDR3 length is 14 residues. The germline V gene has CDR1 MDHEN and CDR2 SYDVKM. V was pared by 10 bases and J by 4 bases, with 17 bases between. The CDR3 DNA reads as TGTGCCACCCAAACATCCTTGACGTACAATGAGCAGTTCTTC. Amino acid sequence: CATQTSLTYNEQFF.

This clonotype was seen more than once but under ten times. The rearrangement links TRBV20-1 to TRBJ1-2; TRBD1 might be the D (6 bases). The germline CDR1 and CDR2 sequences are DFQATT and SNEGSKA (reference sequence). This CDR3 comprises 15 residues. Trimming cost V 3 bases and J 2 bases, with 16 bases left between them. The CDR3 protein is CSARVQGQLNYGYTF. The CDR3 nucleotides are TGCAGTGCTAGGGTCCAAGGACAGCTCAACTATGGCTACACCTTC.

The chain couples TRBV6-1 to TRBJ2-7, with D possibly matching TRBD2 (6 bases). CDR3 length: 15 residues. The V end was cut by 8 bases, the J end by 0 bases, with 17 bases between. Germline V CDR1 and CDR2: MNHNS, SASEGT. CDR3 coding DNA: TGTGCCAGCGAAGGACTACCGGGAACCTCCTACGAGCAGTACTTC. Translated: CASEGLPGTSYEQYF.

This clonotype was seen at least ten times. The chain joins TRBV20-1 to TRBJ2-1; 11 nucleotides agree with TRBD2. The CDR3 has 18 residues. Germline-derived CDR1 and CDR2 are DFQATT and SNEGSKA (reference sequence). V gave up 3 bases and J gave up 10 bases; unmatched junction bases: 20. DNA for the CDR3: TGCAGTGCTAGGGATGGAATTAGCGGGAGGGCCGTGGTATCGGAGCAGTTCTTC. Translating gives CSARDGISGRAVVSEQFF.

This chain uses TRBV7-8 with TRBJ2-7; 15 bases agree with TRBD2. With V trimmed by 6 bases and J by 6 bases, 6 bases remained unmatched. Germline V lookup: CDR1 SGHVS, CDR2 FQNEAQ. The CDR3 has 15 residues. CDR3 in amino acids: CASRPRTSGRAEQYF. CDR3 nucleotide sequence: TGTGCCAGCAGACCCCGGACTAGCGGGAGGGCCGAGCAGTACTTC.